This TCR beta chain was obtained from a study of control samples from healthy donors and cancer patients. The germline V gene encodes CDR1 LGHNA and CDR2 YNFKEQ. Trimming took 0 bases from V and 5 from J; bases not matched to a gene: 8. The CDR3 loop spans 16 amino acids. Repertoires were generated with immunoSEQ multiplex PCR, while TCRdb's copy carries only in-frame clones and drops some. The data hold roughly 130,000 clones, with less than 95% observed a single time. Sequences were obtained from blood. The receptor was isolated from a young man in good health. V and J are TRBV4-2 and TRBJ2-3; 7 bases are shared with TRBD2. DNA of the CDR3: TGTGCCAGCAGCCAAGAAGGCGGGGGAAGGGTAGATACGCAGTATTTT. It translates to CASSQEGGGRVDTQYF.